This T cell receptor (beta chain) came from a study of siplizumab effects on memory and regulatory T cells. Study-level points and caveats: On average, approximately 70% of mappable alloreactive CD4+ clones were Treg-derived under siplizumab, against about 25% in controls. In roughly 75-96% of proliferating CD4+ or CD8+ clones, a naive or memory phenotype could not be assigned.

As for this clone: What it binds is not known.

The CDR3 covers 15 residues. Trimming removed 1 base from V and 1 base from J, with 11 bases in between. CDR1 is GTSNPN and CDR2 is SVGIG in the germline V gene (reference sequence). Each sample yielded approximately 9 x 10^4 assayed TCR templates. The method was immunoSEQ multiplex PCR; TCRdb's version includes in-frame clones alone and lacks a portion of them. The sample includes 110,000 or so clones, approximately 94% of them seen just once. Material for sequencing was CD4+ T cells sorted from blood. The receptor comes from a human donor in good health. The J gene is TRBJ1-5, the V gene TRBV30, with D perhaps matching TRBD1 (6 bases). In DNA, the CDR3 is TGTGCCTGGAGTGCTCAGGGGAAGAGCAATCAGCCCCAGCATTTT. Translation: CAWSAQGKSNQPQHF.